The clone carrying this T cell receptor beta chain has only a few counts. What it binds is not known. TCRdb redid the calling of the reads with MiXCR, one entry per CDR3 protein. This sample carries about 830,000 distinct CDR3 sequences, 30% to 35% of them seen once, and the ten largest clones take roughly an eighth. This sample is drawn from a study of T cell repertoires in cytomegalovirus infection. Broader study findings: Adding up the frequency of public TCR beta families identified people who carried CMV plus the relevant HLA. HLA-C-restricted, CMV-specific TCR beta clonotypes were dominant ex vivo.

Germline V gives CDR1 SEHNR, CDR2 FQNEAQ (reference sequence). The CDR3 has 14 amino acids. V lost 0 bases to trimming and J lost 12 bases; unmatched junction nucleotides: 6. This material consisted of cultured CD8+ T cells from PBMCs, taken from culture after CMV antigen stimulation. The rearrangement uses TRBV7-9 and TRBJ2-5; 11 bases align to TRBD2. This sequence was found in a human donor in good health (CMV status not recorded). Some clones in this sample may be carry-over from other donors' samples. The CDR3 region is CASSLASGGAPKYF. In DNA form, the CDR3 reads TGTGCCAGCAGCTTAGCTAGCGGGGGGGCCCCGAAGTACTTC.